The clone carrying this T cell receptor (beta chain) was picked up many times. Its antigen is not identified. Each CDR3 protein gets one entry after TCRdb re-called the RT-PCR reads with MiXCR. This table has more than 150,000 distinct CDR3 sequences, nearly 9.5% appearing once. Germline V CDR1 and CDR2: SEHNR, FQNEAQ (reference sequence). The CDR3 loop spans 14 amino acids. Trimming removed 10 bases at V and 2 bases at J, with 17 bases between. This specimen comes from a study of response to subunit inactivated influenza vaccine. Study-level results: The study's authors posited that every seasonal influenza vaccination enlists few new T cells.

The sample in question was non-naive T cells sorted from PBMCs, obtained on the day of vaccination. The chain couples TRBV7-9 to TRBJ1-1, with D possibly being TRBD1 (6 bases). The receptor comes from a man aged 50 to 60 who received an inactivated influenza vaccine. The CDR3 DNA reads as TGTGCCACCCGACAGGTGTCGGCAAACACTGAAGCTTTCTTT. As protein: CATRQVSANTEAFF.